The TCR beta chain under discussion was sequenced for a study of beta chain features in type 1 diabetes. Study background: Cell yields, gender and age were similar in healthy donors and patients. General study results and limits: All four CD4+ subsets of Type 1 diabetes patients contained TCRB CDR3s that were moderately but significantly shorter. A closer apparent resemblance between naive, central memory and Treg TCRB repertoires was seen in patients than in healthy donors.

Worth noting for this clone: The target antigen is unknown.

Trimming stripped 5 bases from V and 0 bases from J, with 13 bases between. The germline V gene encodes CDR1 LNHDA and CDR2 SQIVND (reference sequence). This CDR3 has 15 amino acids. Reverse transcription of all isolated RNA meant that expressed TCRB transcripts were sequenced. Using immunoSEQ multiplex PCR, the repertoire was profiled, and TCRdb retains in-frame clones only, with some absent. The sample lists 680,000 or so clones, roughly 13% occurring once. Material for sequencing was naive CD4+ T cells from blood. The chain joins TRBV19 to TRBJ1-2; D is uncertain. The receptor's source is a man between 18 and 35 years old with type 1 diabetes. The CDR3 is CASSSIGEANYGYTF. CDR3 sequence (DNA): TGTGCCAGTAGTTCCATCGGGGAGGCTAACTATGGCTACACCTTC. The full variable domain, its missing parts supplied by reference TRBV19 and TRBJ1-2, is DGGITQSPKYLFRKEGQNVTLSCEQNLNHDAMYWYRQDPGQGLRLIYYSQIVNDFQKGDIAEGYSVSREKKESFPLTVTSAQKNPTAFYLCASSSIGEANYGYTFGSGTRLTVV.